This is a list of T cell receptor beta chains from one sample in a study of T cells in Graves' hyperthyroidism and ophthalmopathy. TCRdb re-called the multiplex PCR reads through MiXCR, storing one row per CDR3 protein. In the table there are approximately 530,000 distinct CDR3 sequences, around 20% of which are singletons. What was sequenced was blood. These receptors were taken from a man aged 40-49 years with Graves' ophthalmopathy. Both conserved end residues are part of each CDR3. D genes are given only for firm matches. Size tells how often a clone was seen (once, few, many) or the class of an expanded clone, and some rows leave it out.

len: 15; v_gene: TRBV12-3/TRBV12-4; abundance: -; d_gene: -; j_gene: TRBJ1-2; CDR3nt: TGTGCCAGCAGTTTGGCCTCGGGTGGGGGCGGTGGCTACACCTTC; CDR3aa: CASSLASGGGGGYTF
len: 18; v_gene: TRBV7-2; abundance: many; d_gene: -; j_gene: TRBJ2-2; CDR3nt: TGTGCCAGCAGCTTAGATGCTTGGCTAGCGTCGAACACCGGGGAGCTGTTTTTT; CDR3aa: CASSLDAWLASNTGELFF
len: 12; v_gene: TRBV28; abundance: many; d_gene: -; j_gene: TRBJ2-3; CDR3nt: TGTGCCAGCAGTTCGACTTCAATTACGCAGTATTTT; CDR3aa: CASSSTSITQYF
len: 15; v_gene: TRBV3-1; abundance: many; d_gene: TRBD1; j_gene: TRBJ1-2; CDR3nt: TGTGCCAGCAGCCAAGTAGCCGGGACAGCCTATGGCTACACCTTC; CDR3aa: CASSQVAGTAYGYTF
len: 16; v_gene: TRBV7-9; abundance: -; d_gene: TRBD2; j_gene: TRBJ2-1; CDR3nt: TGTGCCAGCAGGGACGGGACTAGCCCCTCTCTCCTGGAGCAGTTCTTC; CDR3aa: CASRDGTSPSLLEQFF
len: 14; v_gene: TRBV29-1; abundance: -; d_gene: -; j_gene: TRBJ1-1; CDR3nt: TGCAGCGTTGGCCCGAGGGGTGGGGGCACTGAAGCTTTCTTT; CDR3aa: CSVGPRGGGTEAFF
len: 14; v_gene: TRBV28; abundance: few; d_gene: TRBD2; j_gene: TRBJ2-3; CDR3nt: TGTGCCAGCAGTTTGGGGGGGAATCTAGATACGCAGTATTTT; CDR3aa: CASSLGGNLDTQYF
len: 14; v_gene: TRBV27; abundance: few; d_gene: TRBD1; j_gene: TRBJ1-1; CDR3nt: TGTGCCAGCAGTGGGGGGGACAGGTCCGGGGAAGCTTTCTTT; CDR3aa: CASSGGDRSGEAFF
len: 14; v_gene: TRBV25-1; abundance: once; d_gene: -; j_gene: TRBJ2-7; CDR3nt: TGTGCCAGCAGAAGGGGGGAGGGGGCTTACGAGCAGTACTTC; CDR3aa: CASRRGEGAYEQYF
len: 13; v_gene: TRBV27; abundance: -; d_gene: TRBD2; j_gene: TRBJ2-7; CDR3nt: TGTGCCAGCGCTCGCGGGGGGCACTACGAGCAGTACTTC; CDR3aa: CASARGGHYEQYF
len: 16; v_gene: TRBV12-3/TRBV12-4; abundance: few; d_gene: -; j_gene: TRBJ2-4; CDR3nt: TGTGCCAGCAGCCCTGGACAGATCGTGGCCAAAAACATTCAGTACTTC; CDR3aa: CASSPGQIVAKNIQYF